This TCR beta chain was documented in a study of T cells in Graves' hyperthyroidism and ophthalmopathy. Per the germline V gene, CDR1 is DFQATT and CDR2 is SNEGSKA (reference sequence). This CDR3 is 13 amino acids long. Trimming cost V 5 bases and J 3 bases; bases outside gene matches: 5. This clonotype appeared many times. RNA transcripts yielded amplified TCR beta CDR3 regions. The HTBI primer set drove a first-round RT-PCR of the TCR CDR3. From the multiplex PCR reads, TCRdb called clonotypes with MiXCR, one entry per CDR3 protein. Here the sample spans some 560,000 distinct CDR3 sequences, approximately 14% being singletons. Graves' hyperthyroidism qualified as stable when ophthalmopathy did not progress within 18 months. PBMCs were sourced from 9 to 10 ml fresh peripheral blood.

The V call is TRBV20-1, the J call TRBJ2-3, with 7 bases identical to TRBD2. Specimen: blood. The receptor was derived from a woman aged 25 to 45 with Graves' hyperthyroidism. The CDR3 loop reads CSALPGGTDTQYF. The CDR3 region has the DNA TGCAGTGCTTTACCGGGGGGAACAGATACGCAGTATTTT.